The 24 T cell receptor beta chains reported below all come from one sample, sequenced in a study of beta chain features in type 1 diabetes. Of the isolated RNA, all was reverse transcribed, and so the sequenced material was expressed TCRB transcripts. TCRdb's copy holds only in-frame clones and misses some; the assay was immunoSEQ multiplex PCR. The table includes around 130,000 clones, 7% to 10% detected once. The antigens these receptors bind are not known. Study results and limitations: Type 1 diabetes patients had TCRB CDR3s that were shorter (moderately but significantly so) in all four CD4+ subsets.

The sequencing input was central memory CD4+ T cells from blood. Source of these receptors: a young man with type 1 diabetes.

Only a few counts were recorded for this clone. An end of the junction does not agree with germline; a read error may underlie this. The V and J genes are TRBV5-4 and TRBJ2-1; 11 bases align to TRBD2. CDR1 and CDR2 from the germline V gene are SGHNT and YYREEE (reference sequence). CDR3 length: 15 residues. The CDR3 spells CASSQPSGGTNEQFF. The DNA for the CDR3 is TGCGCCAGCAGCCAACCTAGCGGGGGGACCAATGAGCAGTTCTTC.

This clone was counted only a few times. The V gene is TRBV19, the J gene TRBJ1-2; D is undetermined. Germline V gene data show CDR1 as LNHDA and CDR2 as SQIVND (reference sequence). The V gene lost 5 bases and the J gene lost 1 base, with 5 bases spanning the gap. This CDR3 has 12 amino acids. The CDR3, as DNA: TGTGCCAGTAGTCAGAATAACTATGGCTACACCTTC. Translating gives CASSQNNYGYTF. Using reference TRBV19 and TRBJ1-2 for the parts outside the CDR3, the full variable domain is DGGITQSPKYLFRKEGQNVTLSCEQNLNHDAMYWYRQDPGQGLRLIYYSQIVNDFQKGDIAEGYSVSREKKESFPLTVTSAQKNPTAFYLCASSQNNYGYTFGSGTRLTVV.

This clone was observed a few times. The chain has TRBV4-2 and TRBJ2-1; 14 nucleotides match TRBD2. Trimming cost V 4 bases and J 1 base; bases outside gene matches: 3. The CDR3 sequence is 17 residues long. From germline, CDR1 is LGHNA and CDR2 YNFKEQ. The CDR3 DNA reads as TGTGCCAGCAGCCCCGGACTAGCGGGGGGATCCTACAATGAGCAGTTCTTC. It translates to CASSPGLAGGSYNEQFF.

The chain uses TRBV4-3 and TRBJ2-1; the D gene is possibly TRBD1 (6 bases). Germline CDR1 LGHNA, CDR2 YSLEER. The CDR3 has 19 residues. Deletions cut 0 bases from V and 4 bases from J, with 22 bases between. Here the CDR3 reads CASSQDSSPLGGSYNEQFF. The CDR3 DNA sequence: TGCGCCAGCAGCCAAGATAGTTCACCTCTTGGGGGCTCTTACAATGAGCAGTTCTTC.

The chain has TRBV18 and TRBJ2-3, with 7 positions matching TRBD2. Trimming cost V 6 bases and J 5 bases; bases outside gene matches: 5. The CDR3 spans 13 residues. Germline CDR1 and CDR2: KGHSH and LQKENI. CDR3: CASSPGEGDTQYF. For the CDR3, the DNA is TGTGCCAGCTCCCCCGGGGAGGGAGATACGCAGTATTTT.

V and J are TRBV2 and TRBJ1-4, with 9 bases aligning to TRBD1. J lost 8 bases, V lost 5 bases, and 6 bases had no gene match. Germline V gene sequence: CDR1 SNHLY, CDR2 FYNNEI. This CDR3 is 14 amino acids long. The CDR3 sequence: CASSSQGAREKLFF. The DNA of the CDR3 is TGTGCCAGCAGTTCACAGGGGGCGCGGGAAAAACTGTTTTTT.

Only a few counts were recorded for this clone. Other DNA sequences in this sample translate to the same CDR3. The V gene is TRBV27, the J gene TRBJ2-7; no clear D. V gave up 5 bases and J gave up 2 bases, with 13 bases separating them. The CDR3 loop spans 14 amino acids. CDR1 and CDR2 (germline): MNHEY, SMNVEV (reference sequence). The CDR3, as DNA: TGTGCCAGCAGTCCAGAAAGGAGAACCTACGAGCAGTACTTC. The encoded protein is CASSPERRTYEQYF.

The sample holds a few counts of this clone. The V and J genes are TRBV5-5 and TRBJ2-7; the match to TRBD1 covers 8 bases. J lost 9 bases, V lost 4 bases, and 9 bases had no gene match. The V gene's germline CDR1 is SGHKS and CDR2 YYEKEE (reference sequence). The CDR3 is 13 amino acids. The CDR3 spells CASSIRGTGGQYF. The CDR3 DNA sequence: TGTGCCAGCAGCATCAGAGGTACAGGGGGGCAGTACTTC.

This clone was seen a few times. The chain links TRBV25-1 to TRBJ1-5; a weak D match, TRBD1 (6 bases). The CDR3 is made up of 14 amino acids. Trimming pared 6 bases from V and 2 bases from J, leaving 11 bases between. Germline CDR1 MGHDK, CDR2 SYGVNS. The CDR3 coding sequence is TGTGCCAGCAGGGGACAAGTTGGCAATCAGCCCCAGCATTTT. Translating it yields CASRGQVGNQPQHF.

In its sample, this clone was seen a few times. The V gene is TRBV15, the J gene TRBJ1-4, with D perhaps matching TRBD1 (5 bases). Germline V CDR1 and CDR2: LNHNV, YYDKDF (reference sequence). V dropped 0 bases and J dropped 1 base, with 9 bases sitting between them. The CDR3 extends over 16 amino acids. The CDR3 DNA follows: TGTGCCACCAGCAGAGATAGGGGCGGAACTAATGAAAAACTGTTTTTT. Protein: CATSRDRGGTNEKLFF.

This clone came up a few times. V is TRBV20-1 and J is TRBJ2-7, with TRBD1 identical over 7 bases. V dropped 4 bases and J dropped 6; count of bases not matched to a gene: 3. The CDR3 totals 11 residues. Germline V gene lookup returns CDR1 DFQATT and CDR2 SNEGSKA (reference sequence). CDR3 residues: CSATGTVEQYF. The DNA of the CDR3 is TGCAGTGCTACGGGGACAGTCGAGCAGTACTTC.

This clone came up many times. This sequence joins TRBV30 and TRBJ2-2; 9 positions agree with TRBD2. This CDR3 region has 14 residues. With 6 bases clipped from V and 1 base from J, the junction kept 3 bases outside the gene matches. The germline CDR1 and CDR2 sequences are GTSNPN and SVGIG (reference sequence). CDR3 loop: CACVAGVNTGELFF. The CDR3 DNA reads as TGTGCCTGTGTAGCGGGGGTGAACACCGGGGAGCTGTTTTTT.

J is TRBJ2-1 and V is TRBV7-2; D may be TRBD2 (5 bases). CDR3 length: 14 residues. Germline V gene sequence: CDR1 SGHTA, CDR2 FQGNSA. Trimming removed 1 base from V and 6 bases from J, with 10 bases in between. CDR3 DNA sequence: TGTGCCAGCAGCTTAGATCTAGCCTCCAATGAGCAGTTCTTC. This gives the protein CASSLDLASNEQFF.

Turning to this clone: Other DNA sequences in this sample translate to the same CDR3. DNA of the CDR3: TGTGCCAGCAGCCCAATCCAAGAGACCCAGTACTTC. Translating it yields CASSPIQETQYF. The chain employs TRBV7-6 and TRBJ2-5, with unresolved D. Germline V gene sequence: CDR1 SGHVS, CDR2 FNYEAQ. The germline V and J ends were trimmed by 5 bases and 1 base, with 5 bases remaining between them. The CDR3 sequence is 12 residues long.

This clone has only a few counts. The chain carries TRBV6-1 and TRBJ2-7; D is uncertain. Trimming pared 3 bases from V and 3 bases from J, leaving 3 bases between. This CDR3 has 11 amino acids. Germline lookup yields CDR1 MNHNS and CDR2 SASEGT. The CDR3 sequence is CASSDFYEQYF. Here the CDR3 DNA reads TGTGCCAGCAGTGACTTCTACGAGCAGTACTTC.

This clone occurred a few times. The V gene is TRBV13, the J gene TRBJ1-3; D is ambiguous. The CDR3 totals 13 residues. Trimming stripped 3 bases from V and 3 bases from J, with 6 bases between. The germline CDR1 and CDR2 sequences are PRHDT and FYEKMQ (reference sequence). CDR3 bases: TGTGCCAGCAGCTTCAGGAATGGAAACACCATATATTTT. Translating gives CASSFRNGNTIYF.

The CDR3 spells CASSIRDRGGNQPQHF. DNA for the CDR3: TGTGCCAGTAGTATCCGGGACAGGGGAGGCAATCAGCCCCAGCATTTT. The chain combines TRBV19 with TRBJ1-5; 10 nucleotides agree with TRBD1. Germline CDR1 reads LNHDA; CDR2 reads SQIVND (reference sequence). This CDR3 comprises 16 residues. Trimming at V came to 3 bases and at J to 2 bases, leaving 4 bases not matched to a gene.

This clone turned up a few times. The chain employs TRBV9 and TRBJ2-3, with D possibly being TRBD1 (6 bases). The CDR3 is 15 residues long. In germline, CDR1 is SGDLS, CDR2 YYNGEE. V was trimmed by 0 bases and J by 6 bases, leaving 14 bases between them. The CDR3 bases are TGTGCCAGCAGCGTAGACCAGAGGGGGTTTGATACGCAGTATTTT. The encoded protein is CASSVDQRGFDTQYF.

This clone came up a few times. The gene calls are TRBV11-2 and TRBJ2-7; D may be TRBD2 (6 bases). Trimming shortened V by 3 bases and J by 0 bases, and 9 bases separated the two germline ends. This CDR3 has 14 residues. Germline V gives CDR1 SGHAT, CDR2 FQNNGV. The DNA of the CDR3 is TGTGCCAGCAGCTTCGACGGGAGCTCCTACGAGCAGTACTTC. Protein product: CASSFDGSSYEQYF. The complete variable domain, with remaining parts taken from reference TRBV11-2 and TRBJ2-7, reads EAGVAQSPRYKIIEKRQSVAFWCNPISGHATLYWYQQILGQGPKLLIQFQNNGVVDDSQLPKDRFSAERLKGVDSTLKIQPAKLEDSAVYLCASSFDGSSYEQYFGPGTRLTVT.

Only a few counts were recorded for this clone. V usage is TRBV29-1 and J usage is TRBJ2-7; D not certain. The CDR3 contains 11 residues. V lost 1 base, J lost 5 bases, and 6 bases lay in between. Germline CDR1 SQVTM, CDR2 ANQGSEA. The chain's CDR3 is CSVEVSDEQYF. In nucleotides, the CDR3 is TGCAGCGTTGAAGTATCCGACGAGCAGTACTTC.

The chain recombines TRBV4-1 with TRBJ1-4, with D unresolved. This CDR3 has 15 amino acids. Germline V lookup: CDR1 MGHRA, CDR2 YSYEKL. Trimming stripped 3 bases from V and 8 bases from J, with 16 bases between. The CDR3 sequence is CASSQLSREGEKLFF. CDR3 bases: TGCGCCAGCAGCCAGTTAAGCCGGGAAGGAGAAAAACTGTTTTTT.

V and J are TRBV19 and TRBJ2-5; D uncertain. TRBJ2-7 matches the DNA end more closely, so the J call is doubtful. The germline V gene encodes CDR1 LNHDA and CDR2 SQIVND (reference sequence). There are 13 residues in the CDR3. The CDR3 nucleotides read TGTGCCAGTAGTTATGACGCGGCCTACGAGCAGTACTTC. Translation gives CASSYDAAYEQYF.

This clone was counted only a few times. This chain's CDR3 is CASSRLAGVTDTQYF. CDR3 nucleotides: TGTGCCAGCAGCCGTCTAGCGGGGGTGACAGATACGCAGTATTTT. This chain uses TRBV9 with TRBJ2-3, with 10 bases that match TRBD2. CDR3 length: 15 amino acids. The V segment lost 4 bases and the J segment 3 bases; nucleotides outside the gene matches: 5. The germline V gene has CDR1 SGDLS and CDR2 YYNGEE. Filled out from reference TRBV9 and TRBJ2-3, the complete variable domain reads DSGVTQTPKHLITATGQRVTLRCSPRSGDLSVYWYQQSLDQGLQFLIQYYNGEERAKGNILERFSAQQFPDLHSELNLSSLELGDSALYFCASSRLAGVTDTQYFGPGTRLTVL.

This clone came up a few times. CDR3 nucleotides: TGTGCCAGCAGCCAAGAAGAATCCCCCAGAGGGCGGACGCAGTATTTT. Translating it yields CASSQEESPRGRTQYF. This chain links TRBV14 with TRBJ2-3, with D perhaps TRBD2 (5 bases). Germline CDR1 reads SGHDN; CDR2 reads FVKESK. This CDR3 is 16 amino acids long. The germline V and J ends were trimmed by 0 bases and 9 bases, with 19 bases remaining between them.